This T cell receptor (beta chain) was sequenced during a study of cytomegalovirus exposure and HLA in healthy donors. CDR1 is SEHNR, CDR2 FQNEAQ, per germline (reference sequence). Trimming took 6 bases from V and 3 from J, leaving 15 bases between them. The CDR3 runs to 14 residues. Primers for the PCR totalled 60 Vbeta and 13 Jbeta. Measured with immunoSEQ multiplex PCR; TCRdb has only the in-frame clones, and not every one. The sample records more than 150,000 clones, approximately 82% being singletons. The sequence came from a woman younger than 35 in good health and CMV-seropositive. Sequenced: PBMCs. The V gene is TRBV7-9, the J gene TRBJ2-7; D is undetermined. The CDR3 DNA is TGTGCCAGCAGTCCCCCTGCGGCTGTCTACGAGCAGTACTTC. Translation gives CASSPPAAVYEQYF.